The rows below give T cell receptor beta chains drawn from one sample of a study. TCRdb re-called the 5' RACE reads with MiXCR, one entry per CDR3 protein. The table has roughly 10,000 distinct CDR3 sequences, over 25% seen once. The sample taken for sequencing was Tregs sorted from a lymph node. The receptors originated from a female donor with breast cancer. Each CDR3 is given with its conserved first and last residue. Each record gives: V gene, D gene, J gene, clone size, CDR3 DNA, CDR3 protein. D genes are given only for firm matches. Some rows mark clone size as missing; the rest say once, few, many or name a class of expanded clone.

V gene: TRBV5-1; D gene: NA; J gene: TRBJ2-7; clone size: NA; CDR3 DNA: TGCGCCAGCAGCTTGACAGACTTATACGAGCAGTACTTC; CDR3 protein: CASSLTDLYEQYF
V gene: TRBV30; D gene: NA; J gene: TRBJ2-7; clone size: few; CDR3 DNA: TGTGCCTGGAGTGTGGCGCCGGCAGCCTACTACGAGCAGTACTTC; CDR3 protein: CAWSVAPAAYYEQYF
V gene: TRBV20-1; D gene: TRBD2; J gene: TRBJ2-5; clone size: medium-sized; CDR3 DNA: TGCAGTGCTAGCCCTAGGTCCGGGGGGGAGACCCAGTACTTC; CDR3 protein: CSASPRSGGETQYF
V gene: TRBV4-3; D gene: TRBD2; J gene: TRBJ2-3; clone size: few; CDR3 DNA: TGCGCCAGCAGCCAAGGGACTAGCGGGATGATAGATACGCAGTATTTT; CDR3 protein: CASSQGTSGMIDTQYF
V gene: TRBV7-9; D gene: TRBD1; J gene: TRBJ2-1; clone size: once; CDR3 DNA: TGTGCCCGCAGCTTAGGGGACAGAAAGAACAATGAGCAGTTCTTC; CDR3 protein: CARSLGDRKNNEQFF
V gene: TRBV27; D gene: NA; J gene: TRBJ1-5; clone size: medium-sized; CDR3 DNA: TGTGCCAGCAGTTTTGGAGGGAATGCTCAGCCCCAGCATTTT; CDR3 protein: CASSFGGNAQPQHF
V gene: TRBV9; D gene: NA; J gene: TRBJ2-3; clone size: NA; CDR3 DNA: TGTGCCAGCAGTACGACTAAGGTTTTGAGCGCAGATACGAAGTATTTT; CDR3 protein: CASSTTKVLSADTKYF
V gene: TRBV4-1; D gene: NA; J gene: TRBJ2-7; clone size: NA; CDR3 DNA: TGCGCCAGCAGTCAAGGGGGAGTTGGAGTCTCCTACGAGCAGTACTTC; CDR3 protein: CASSQGGVGVSYEQYF
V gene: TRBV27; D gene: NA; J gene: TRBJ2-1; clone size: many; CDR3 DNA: TGTGCCAGCAGTTTTGACAGGACCGGCAATGAGCAGTTCTTC; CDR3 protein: CASSFDRTGNEQFF
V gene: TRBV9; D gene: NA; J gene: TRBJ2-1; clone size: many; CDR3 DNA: TGTGCCAGCAGCGTAGCTTTAGCCCAACCTGGACATGAGCAGTTCTTC; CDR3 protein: CASSVALAQPGHEQFF
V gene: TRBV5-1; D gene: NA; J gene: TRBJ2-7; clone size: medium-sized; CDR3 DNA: TGCGCCAGCAGCCTCCCTCGGGAATCCTCCTACGAGCAGTACTTC; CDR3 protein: CASSLPRESSYEQYF
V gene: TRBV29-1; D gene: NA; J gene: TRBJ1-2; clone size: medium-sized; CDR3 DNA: TGCAGCGTTACCGTTTGGGACACCAGGGATGGCTACACCTTC; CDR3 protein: CSVTVWDTRDGYTF
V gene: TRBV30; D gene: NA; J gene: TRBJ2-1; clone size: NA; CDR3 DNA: TGTGCCTGGAGTGTAGGACGGAACAATGAGCAGTTCTTC; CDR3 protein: CAWSVGRNNEQFF
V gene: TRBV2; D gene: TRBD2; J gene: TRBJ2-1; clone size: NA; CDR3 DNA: TGTGCCAGCAGACCGGGACTAACAAGAGTAAGGGATGAGCAGTTCTTC; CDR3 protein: CASRPGLTRVRDEQFF
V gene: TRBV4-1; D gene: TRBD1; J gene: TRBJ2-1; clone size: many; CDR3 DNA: TGCGCCAGCAGCCACGCTGACAGGGTCAATGAGCAGTTCTTC; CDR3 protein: CASSHADRVNEQFF
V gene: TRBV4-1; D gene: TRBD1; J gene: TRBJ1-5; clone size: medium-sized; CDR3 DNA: TGCGCCAGCAGCCAAGAGGCCAGACAGGGGGCGCATCAGCCCCAGCATTTT; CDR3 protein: CASSQEARQGAHQPQHF
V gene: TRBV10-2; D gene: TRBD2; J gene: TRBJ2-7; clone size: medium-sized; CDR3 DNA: TGCGCCAGCAGCCCCACTACTAGCGCCAGCTCCTACGAGCAGTACTTC; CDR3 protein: CASSPTTSASSYEQYF
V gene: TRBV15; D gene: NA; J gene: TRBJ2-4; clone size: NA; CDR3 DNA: TGTGCCACCAGCAGAGGACGGTCCATTCAGTACTTC; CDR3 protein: CATSRGRSIQYF
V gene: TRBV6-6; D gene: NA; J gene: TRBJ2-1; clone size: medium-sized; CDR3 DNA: TGTGCCAGCAGTTACCCCATGACACAGCAGTTCTTC; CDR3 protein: CASSYPMTQQFF